Below, 20 T cell receptor beta chains from the same sample are listed, as sequenced in a study of technical replicates of blood from several donors. Assay: immunoSEQ multiplex PCR; the TCRdb copy retains only in-frame clones and omits some. This table has 80,000 to 90,000 clones, just under 95% appearing once. Sequencing input: T cells isolated from PBMCs. Receptors were obtained from a human donor in good health.

With regard to this clone: A read error may account for a junction end that differs from germline. The V and J genes are TRBV7-9 and TRBJ1-4; a weak D match, TRBD1 (5 bases). The CDR3 extends over 17 amino acids. Germline CDR1 SEHNR, CDR2 FQNEAQ (reference sequence). The CDR3 reads CASSLAGPGRPNEKLFF. The CDR3 DNA reads as TGTGCCAGCAGCCTAGCGGGGCCCGGGAGACCTAATGAAAAACTGTTTTTT.

The rearrangement uses TRBV7-2 and TRBJ2-7; 10 positions agree with TRBD2. Germline assignment: CDR1 SGHTA and CDR2 FQGNSA. After removal of 1 base from V and 0 bases from J, the junction contained 9 bases not matched to a gene. This CDR3 has 18 amino acids. The DNA for the CDR3 is TGTGCCAGCAGCTTAGTTGCTAGCGGGAGTTCGACCTCCTACGAGCAGTACTTC. Translated: CASSLVASGSSTSYEQYF.

The chain couples TRBV7-9 to TRBJ1-4; 12 bases are shared with TRBD1. The CDR3 is 19 amino acids. Looked up from germline, CDR1 is SEHNR and CDR2 is FQNEAQ (reference sequence). With V trimmed by 5 bases and J by 3 bases, 13 bases remained unmatched. CDR3 amino acids: CASSLTPGGDRGPNEKLFF. The CDR3 DNA is TGTGCCAGCAGCCTGACCCCGGGGGGGGACAGGGGGCCTAATGAAAAACTGTTTTTT.

The chain carries TRBV27 and TRBJ2-7, with 7 bases that match TRBD2. The CDR3 consists of 16 residues. Per germline, CDR1 MNHEY and CDR2 SMNVEV (reference sequence). The ends lost 2 bases at V and 0 bases at J; junction bases unmatched: 7. The CDR3 DNA is TGTGCCAGCAGTTTAGCCATCCGGACTAGCTCCTACGAGCAGTACTTC. Protein sequence: CASSLAIRTSSYEQYF.

A single count supports this clone. The genes are TRBV5-1 and TRBJ1-4, with unresolved D. The V end was cut by 5 bases, the J end by 2 bases, with 10 bases between. The V gene's germline CDR1 is SGHRS and CDR2 YFSETQ. This CDR3 contains 14 residues. The CDR3 coding sequence is TGCGCCAGCAGTTGGTACTCTACTAATGAAAAACTGTTTTTT. It yields the protein CASSWYSTNEKLFF.

The V call is TRBV15, the J call TRBJ2-1; TRBD1 agrees at 10 bases. The CDR3 extends over 16 amino acids. Germline V gives CDR1 LNHNV, CDR2 YYDKDF (reference sequence). Losses at the gene ends were 0 bases for V and 7 bases for J; bases not matched to a gene: 6. The CDR3 bases are TGTGCCACCAGCAGAGATCCGGTGGACAGGGGGAATGAGCAGTTCTTC. This encodes CATSRDPVDRGNEQFF. Based on the CDR3 plus reference TRBV15 and TRBJ2-1, the full variable domain is DAMVIQNPRYQVTQFGKPVTLSCSQTLNHNVMYWYQQKSSQAPKLLFHYYDKDFNNEADTPDNFQSRRPNTSFCFLDIRSPGLGDTAMYLCATSRDPVDRGNEQFFGPGTRLTVL.

The V gene is TRBV5-6, the J gene TRBJ2-1; D gene ambiguous. CDR1 and CDR2 (germline): SGHDT, YYEEEE. The CDR3 contains 14 residues. Between the trimmed V and J ends, which lost 9 bases and 5 bases, there was a span of 18 bases. The CDR3 loop reads CATSSLGGDNEQFF. CDR3 bases: TGTGCCACCTCCTCGCTTGGCGGCGACAATGAGCAGTTCTTC.

The chain links TRBV2 to TRBJ2-7; 9 bases match TRBD1. V lost 6 bases and J lost 3; bases outside the gene matches: 0. Looked up from germline, CDR1 is SNHLY and CDR2 is FYNNEI. This CDR3 contains 12 residues. Here the CDR3 DNA reads TGTGCCAGCAGGGGACAGGGCTACGAGCAGTACTTC. Translating it yields CASRGQGYEQYF.

The chain couples TRBV7-9 to TRBJ2-1; no clear D. The CDR3 totals 14 residues. The germline V and J ends were trimmed by 1 base and 7 bases, with 11 bases remaining between them. Germline CDR1 and CDR2: SEHNR and FQNEAQ (reference sequence). The CDR3 bases are TGTGCCAGCAGCTTAGATCAGTTTGTTAATGAGCAGTTCTTC. This translates into CASSLDQFVNEQFF.

This rearrangement joins TRBV4-1 to TRBJ2-1; TRBD2 matches at 8 bases. The CDR3 has 17 residues. V lost 1 base, J lost 4 bases, and 9 bases stayed unmatched. Germline CDR1 MGHRA, CDR2 YSYEKL. The CDR3 DNA reads as TGCGCCAGCAGCCAAGTGCGGGAGGTTCGTCTGTACAATGAGCAGTTCTTC. Translated: CASSQVREVRLYNEQFF.

The chain is built from TRBV6-1 and TRBJ2-5; tentatively, D is TRBD2 (5 bases). Germline CDR1 reads MNHNS; CDR2 reads SASEGT. The CDR3 is 14 amino acids. Trimming took 5 bases from V and 4 from J, leaving 14 bases between them. The CDR3 region has the DNA TGTGCCAGCAGTAACCCCGAGGGCCGAGAGACCCAGTACTTC. This translates into CASSNPEGRETQYF.

J is TRBJ1-2 and V is TRBV7-6, with a possible D match to TRBD1 (6 bases). Trimming took off 0 bases at V and 7 bases at J, with 24 bases between the two ends. Germline loops: CDR1 SGHVS, CDR2 FNYEAQ. This CDR3 comprises 18 residues. The CDR3 bases are TGTGCCAGCAGCTTAGCAGAGGGACAAAAAGGGGTGGAAGGTGGCTACACCTTC. It codes for CASSLAEGQKGVEGGYTF.

V gene TRBV7-5 combines with J gene TRBJ2-2; the table's D gene call, TRBD2, was not cross checked with the DNA. TRBV7-5 is a known pseudogene. CDR3 size: 18 residues. Written as DNA, the CDR3 is TGTGTCGGCAAGATTGGACTAGCGGCTCGCGCGAACACCGGGGAGCTGTTTTTT. Its translation is CVGKIGLAARANTGELFF.

The chain links TRBV4-1 to TRBJ2-4; D perhaps matches TRBD2 (6 bases). Between the trimmed V and J ends, which lost 0 bases and 7 bases, there was a span of 16 bases. The CDR3 totals 16 residues. The germline V gene encodes CDR1 MGHRA and CDR2 YSYEKL. The CDR3 loop reads CASSQDRGARRNIQYF. The CDR3 DNA is TGCGCCAGCAGCCAAGATCGCGGGGCGCGAAGGAACATTCAGTACTTC.

The V gene is TRBV18, the J gene TRBJ2-5; 7 bases are shared with TRBD2. From germline, CDR1 is KGHSH and CDR2 LQKENI. CDR3 length: 13 amino acids. V dropped 8 bases and J dropped 1; count of bases not matched to a gene: 4. This CDR3 is CASALAVQETQYF. The CDR3 DNA reads as TGTGCCAGCGCTCTAGCGGTCCAAGAGACCCAGTACTTC. The full variable domain, with the rest looked up from reference TRBV18 and TRBJ2-5, is NAGVMQNPRHLVRRRGQEARLRCSPMKGHSHVYWYRQLPEEGLKFMVYLQKENIIDESGMPKERFSAEFPKEGPSILRIQQVVRGDSAAYFCASALAVQETQYFGPGTRLLVL.

The V and J genes are TRBV25-1 and TRBJ2-2, with D perhaps TRBD1 (6 bases). Germline V CDR1 and CDR2: MGHDK, SYGVNS. Trimming stripped 4 bases from V and 5 bases from J, with 11 bases between. CDR3 length equals 14 residues. DNA of the CDR3: TGTGCCAGCAGTGCAGGGGCACGGACCGGGGAGCTGTTTTTT. It specifies CASSAGARTGELFF.

This clone was seen a few times. The chain has TRBV19 and TRBJ1-2; 8 bases match TRBD1. The CDR3 runs to 16 residues. In germline, CDR1 is LNHDA, CDR2 SQIVND (reference sequence). V lost 4 bases, J lost 5 bases, and 12 bases stayed unmatched. DNA for the CDR3: TGTGCCAGTAGTACCCCACCGACAGGGGCTGGGTATGGCTACACCTTC. Amino acid sequence: CASSTPPTGAGYGYTF.

The rearrangement joins TRBV5-1 to TRBJ2-7; perhaps TRBD2 as D (6 bases). The CDR3 consists of 16 residues. V lost 0 bases, J lost 0 bases, and 13 bases lay in between. CDR1 and CDR2 (germline): SGHRS, YFSETQ. The CDR3 sequence: CASSLATRGNSYEQYF. DNA for the CDR3: TGCGCCAGCAGCTTGGCCACGCGGGGTAACTCCTACGAGCAGTACTTC. Based on the CDR3 plus reference TRBV5-1 and TRBJ2-7, the full variable domain is KAGVTQTPRYLIKTRGQQVTLSCSPISGHRSVSWYQQTPGQGLQFLFEYFSETQRNKGNFPGRFSGRQFSNSRSEMNVSTLELGDSALYLCASSLATRGNSYEQYFGPGTRLTVT.

The chain links TRBV5-4 to TRBJ2-5; possible D gene TRBD1, 6 bases. Germline assignment: CDR1 SGHNT and CDR2 YYREEE (reference sequence). V was cut by 3 bases and J by 4 bases, with 16 bases left in between. The CDR3 totals 15 residues. In DNA, the CDR3 is TGTGCCAGCAGCTCTGCGACAGGCCGGCGAGAGACCCAGTACTTC. Protein product: CASSSATGRRETQYF.

V gene TRBV5-4 combines with J gene TRBJ2-3; TRBD1 matches at 8 bases. Per germline, CDR1 SGHNT and CDR2 YYREEE (reference sequence). Germline trimming cut 0 bases from V and 1 base from J; bases unmatched to any gene: 1. The CDR3 sequence is 15 residues long. CDR3 region: CASSLAGQGTDTQYF. Written as DNA, the CDR3 is TGTGCCAGCAGCTTGGCGGGACAGGGCACAGATACGCAGTATTTT.